The entry below describes one T cell receptor (beta chain). The antigen is unknown. Sequencing was done on patients that had shown CD8+CD57+ cell expansion by flow cytometry. As a group, the patients uniformly had severe acquired aplastic anemia. Among the patients, none had received any therapy at the time of blood sampling. Germline V gene data show CDR1 as LNHNV and CDR2 as YYDKDF (reference sequence). Trimming took 0 bases from V and 10 from J; bases not matched to a gene: 14. The CDR3 loop spans 18 amino acids. The data were obtained in a study of CD8+CD57+ T cells in acquired aplastic anemia. Overall study context: Yields of DNA that came from sorted CD4+ and CD8+ cells averaged roughly 3 ug.

Genomic DNA, serving as template, underwent TCR beta VDJ and CDR3 profiling. TCRdb used MiXCR to reprocess the reads, holding one entry per CDR3 protein. The table shows 200,000 to 300,000 distinct CDR3 sequences, with approximately 80% occurring only once. Findings and limits, study-wide: Sharing between patients and controls was observed for about 27 CD8+ CDR3 sequences.

The sample comprised sorted CD4+, CD8+, or CD8+CD57+ T cells (not recorded which) from PBMCs. This TCR was recovered from a human donor with aplastic anemia. This sequence joins TRBV15 and TRBJ1-6; TRBD1 matches at 8 bases. For the CDR3, the DNA is TGTGCCACCAGCAGAGATAGAGCTTTAGGACAGGGTGGCTCACCCCTCCACTTT. Protein: CATSRDRALGQGGSPLHF.